This T cell receptor (beta chain) derives from a study of T-cell reconstitution after alpha-beta-depleted transplantation in children (dated by TCRdb to 2016 to 2018). For context, the study as a whole: Using TCR repertoire profiling, the study followed T-cell immune reconstitution in a quantitative way in children after TCRalphabeta/CD19-depleted allogeneic hematopoietic cell transplantation.

This clonotype has more than one count but fewer than ten. Its antigen is currently not known. No base quality values were provided; no much bigger clone lies one nucleotide off. The library relied on PCR. Instrument used: Illumina HiSeq 2500. To normalize quantification of the TCRbeta repertoire, the TCR libraries were built with molecular barcoding that relied on unique molecular identifiers. In TCRdb, the public reads were trimmed at Q25 with fastp and aligned with MiXCR, with productive beta chains retained. Rows with one shared CDR3 protein collapse into an entry with the most common genes and DNA. Within this sample are some 590,000 distinct CDR3 sequences, with roughly a tenth of them counted one time only. In total, the top ten clones hold less than 5% of the sample. Germline trimming amounts to 4 bases on V and 3 bases on J, with 10 as the count of junction bases outside the gene matches. The CDR3 has 16 amino acids, counting the end cysteine and phenylalanine. The sequence is cut down to CDR3 DNA, 48 bases in frame from base 1. CDR1 is given as LGHDT and CDR2 as YNNKEL, both from the germline V gene (reference sequence).

The rearranged segments are TRBV3-1 and TRBJ2-7, with TRBD2 matching 9 junction bases. Sequences were derived from PBMCs from the stem cell graft donor, sampled from the stem cell graft. The origin of this receptor is a human donor who donated a stem cell graft to a child with acute myeloid leukemia. The DNA sequence is as follows: TGTGCCAGCAGCCCGGCCGGTAGCGGGAGTATCTACGAGCAGTACTTC. It specifies CASSPAGSGSIYEQYF.